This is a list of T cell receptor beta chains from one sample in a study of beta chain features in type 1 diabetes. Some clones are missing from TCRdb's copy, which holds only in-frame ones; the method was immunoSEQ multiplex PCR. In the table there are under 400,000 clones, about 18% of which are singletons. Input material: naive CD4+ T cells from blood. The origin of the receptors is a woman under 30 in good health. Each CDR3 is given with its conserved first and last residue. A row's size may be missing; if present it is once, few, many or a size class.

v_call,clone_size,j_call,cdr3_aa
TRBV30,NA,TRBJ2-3,CAWSTGQKSTDTQYF
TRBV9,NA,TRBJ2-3,CASSAGLAADTQYF
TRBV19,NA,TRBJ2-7,CASSTRANEQYF
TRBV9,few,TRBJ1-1,CASSVKRGSEAFF
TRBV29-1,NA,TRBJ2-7,CSVVTAGDEQYF
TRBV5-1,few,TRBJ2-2,CASSRDPGGDGELFF
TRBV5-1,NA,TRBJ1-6,CASSLKTGAPQTLHF
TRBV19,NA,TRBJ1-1,CASSIVSGTEAFF
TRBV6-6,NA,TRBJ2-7,CASRTNRVSYEQYF
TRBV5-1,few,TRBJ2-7,CASSPYGTGVGEQYF
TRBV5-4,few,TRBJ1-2,CASSLDRSYTF
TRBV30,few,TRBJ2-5,CAWSVRGGETQYF
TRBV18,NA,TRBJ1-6,CASSPRDSYSPLHF
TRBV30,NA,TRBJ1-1,CAWSGGGVNTEAFF
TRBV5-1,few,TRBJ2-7,CASSLALSRSEQYF
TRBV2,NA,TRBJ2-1,CASSETLAWKGEQFF
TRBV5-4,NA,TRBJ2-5,CASSLVVAGAGETQYF
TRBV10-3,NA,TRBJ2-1,CATLAVNYNEQFF
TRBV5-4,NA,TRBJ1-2,CASSSGSYGYTF
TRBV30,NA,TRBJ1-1,CAWSVVGGGTEAFF
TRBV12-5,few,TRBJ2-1,CASGWTGGEQFF
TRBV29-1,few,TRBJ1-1,CSVTRQGGTEAFF
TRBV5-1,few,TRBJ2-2,CASYREGANTGELFF
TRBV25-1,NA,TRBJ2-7,CASSEWEGTGYEQYF
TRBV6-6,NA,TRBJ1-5,CASSYTVQPQHF
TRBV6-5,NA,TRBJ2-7,CASSLAVDYEQYF
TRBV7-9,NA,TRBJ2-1,CASSSRRLGESYNEQFF
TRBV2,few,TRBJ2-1,CASRGTSGHYNEQFF
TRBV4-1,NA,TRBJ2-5,CASSQVEPSGGPQETQYF
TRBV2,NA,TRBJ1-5,CASTGTSSYNQPQHF
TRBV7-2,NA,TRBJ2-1,CASSLAAVAGKAFF
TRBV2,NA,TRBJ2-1,CASGDPSYNEQFF
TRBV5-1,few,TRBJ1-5,CASSFGGNQPQHF
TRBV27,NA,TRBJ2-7,CASRRSGLYDYEQYF
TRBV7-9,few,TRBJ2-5,CASSLAARGIQETQYF
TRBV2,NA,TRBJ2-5,CASSDVDPGTQYF
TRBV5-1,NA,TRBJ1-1,CASSPDRSKAFF
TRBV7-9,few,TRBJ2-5,CASSPTTSVVQETQYF
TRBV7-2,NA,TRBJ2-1,CASSLQPGGSYNEQFF
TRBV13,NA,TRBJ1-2,CASRVGGIYGYTF
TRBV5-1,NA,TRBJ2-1,CASSLRDRQFF
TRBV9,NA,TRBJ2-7,CASSVEAGDAFYEQYF